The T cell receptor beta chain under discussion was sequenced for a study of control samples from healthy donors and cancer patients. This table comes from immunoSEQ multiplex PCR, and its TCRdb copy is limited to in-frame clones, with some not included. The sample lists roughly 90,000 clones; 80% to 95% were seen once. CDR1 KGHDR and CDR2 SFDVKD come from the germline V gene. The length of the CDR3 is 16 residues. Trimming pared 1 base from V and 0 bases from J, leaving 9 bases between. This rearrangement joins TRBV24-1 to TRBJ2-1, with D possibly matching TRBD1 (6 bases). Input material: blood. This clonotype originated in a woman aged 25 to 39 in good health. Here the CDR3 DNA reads TGTGCCACCAGTGATTTTGACAGGAGCTCCTACAATGAGCAGTTCTTC. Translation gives CATSDFDRSSYNEQFF.